This T cell receptor beta chain was sequenced during a study of OX40 agonist ivuxolimab in advanced cancers. Looking at the study overall: An agonistic human IgG2 monoclonal antibody against OX40 (CD134) was given. Prior therapy, whether anti-PD-1, anti-PD-L1 or anti-CTLA-4, was allowed, and less than 45% had some.

Study-level findings and limits: Some patients without response likewise showed low normalized clonal expansion.

This CDR3 contains 19 residues. Germline V gene lookup returns CDR1 MNHNS and CDR2 SASEGT. Trimming cost V 1 base and J 0 bases, with 22 bases left between them. Regarding this clone: Antigen unknown.

Systemic immunosuppression or a history of autoimmune disease excluded patients. Using immunoSEQ multiplex PCR, the repertoire was profiled, and TCRdb retains in-frame clones only, with some absent. Among about 19,000 clones listed, around 80% were seen once. The sequence was collected from an adult with an advanced solid tumor such as melanoma, head and neck, liver or kidney cancer. The starting material was CD4+ or CD8+ T cells sorted from blood, obtained in a trial of the OX40 agonist ivuxolimab. The V and J genes are TRBV6-1 and TRBJ2-7; D remains unclear. The CDR3 here is CASSEESTEFVVGSYEQYF. The CDR3 coding sequence is TGTGCCAGCAGTGAAGAGTCAACGGAGTTCGTGGTTGGCTCCTACGAGCAGTACTTC.